This is a list of T cell receptor beta chains from one sample in a study of cytomegalovirus exposure and HLA in healthy donors. Repertoires were generated with immunoSEQ multiplex PCR, while TCRdb's copy carries only in-frame clones and drops some. Of some 77,000 clones in the sample, roughly 76% are singletons; the top ten hold around 7%. The sample taken for sequencing was PBMCs. Every receptor here comes from a woman aged 40 to 49 in good health and CMV-seronegative. The CDR3 runs from the conserved cysteine through the conserved F or W. D genes are given only for firm matches. Not all rows give a size; the values are once, few, many and, for expanded clones, a class.

clone_size	d_call	v_call	j_call	cdr3_aa	cdr3_nt
-	-	TRBV19	TRBJ2-3	CASAVGGGNTQYF	TGTGCCAGTGCCGTGGGGGGAGGAAATACGCAGTATTTT
-	-	TRBV11-2	TRBJ2-3	CASSLDSGTRGIRDTQYF	TGTGCCAGCAGCTTAGATTCCGGGACAAGGGGGATTCGGGATACGCAGTATTTT
-	TRBD1	TRBV5-6	TRBJ1-3	CASSLGRTGFGNTIYF	TGTGCCAGCAGCTTGGGACGGACAGGATTTGGAAACACCATATATTTT
once	TRBD2	TRBV14	TRBJ2-1	CASSRLAGKDNEQFF	TGTGCCAGCAGCCGACTAGCGGGAAAAGACAATGAGCAGTTCTTC
-	-	TRBV7-3	TRBJ1-3	CASSLGENSGNTIYF	TGTGCCAGCAGCTTAGGGGAGAACTCTGGAAACACCATATATTTT
-	-	TRBV5-4	TRBJ2-2	CASSLSGGSGGELFF	TGTGCCAGCAGCTTATCAGGGGGGTCCGGTGGGGAGCTGTTTTTT
-	-	TRBV2	TRBJ2-7	CASTLGGGTLPYEQYF	TGTGCCAGCACTCTGGGGGGTGGAACCTTACCCTACGAGCAGTACTTC
-	-	TRBV7-2	TRBJ2-1	CASSRGPYNEQFF	TGTGCCAGCAGCCGCGGGCCCTACAATGAGCAGTTCTTC
-	TRBD1	TRBV28	TRBJ2-7	CASGSRDREAYEQYF	TGTGCCAGCGGCTCCCGGGACAGGGAAGCTTACGAGCAGTACTTC
-	TRBD1	TRBV19	TRBJ1-6	CASSKIPGQNNSPLHF	TGTGCCAGTAGTAAAATACCGGGACAGAATAATTCACCCCTCCACTTT
-	-	TRBV6-1	TRBJ1-1	CASSAGQNTEAFF	TGTGCCAGCAGTGCCGGACAGAACACTGAAGCTTTCTTT
once	-	TRBV7-9	TRBJ1-3	CASSTRDTSSGNTIYF	TGTGCCAGCAGCACTAGGGACACCAGCTCTGGAAACACCATATATTTT
-	-	TRBV18	TRBJ2-1	CASSPTGTESYNEQFF	TGTGCCAGCTCACCGACCGGGACTGAGTCCTACAATGAGCAGTTCTTC
-	-	TRBV18	TRBJ2-3	CASSPRTETDTQYF	TGTGCCAGCTCACCAAGGACAGAAACAGATACGCAGTATTTT
-	TRBD2	TRBV13	TRBJ2-5	CASSPKAGLAGEETQYF	TGTGCCAGCAGCCCCAAGGCGGGACTAGCGGGGGAAGAGACCCAGTACTTC
-	-	TRBV6-5	TRBJ2-7	CASSQVDSYEQYF	TGTGCCAGCAGTCAGGTAGACAGCTACGAGCAGTACTTC
-	-	TRBV11-2	TRBJ1-3	CASSPRVGNTIYF	TGTGCCAGCAGCCCCAGGGTAGGAAACACCATATATTTT
-	TRBD1	TRBV7-7	TRBJ2-7	CASSLAPGQGYEQYF	TGTGCCAGCAGCTTAGCGCCGGGACAGGGTTACGAGCAGTACTTC
once	-	TRBV29-1	TRBJ1-3	CSVEGRSLGNTIYF	TGCAGCGTTGAGGGCCGAAGTCTAGGAAACACCATATATTTT
-	-	TRBV5-1	TRBJ2-7	CASSFSGGREQYF	TGCGCCAGCAGCTTCTCGGGGGGCCGCGAGCAGTACTTC
-	-	TRBV10-2	TRBJ1-1	CASTGGGGTEAFF	TGCGCCAGCACCGGGGGGGGAGGCACTGAAGCTTTCTTT
-	-	TRBV10-3	TRBJ2-1	CAISGTEYHEQFF	TGTGCCATCAGTGGAACCGAGTATCATGAGCAGTTCTTC
-	-	TRBV30	TRBJ2-7	CAWATGYEQYF	TGTGCCTGGGCGACTGGCTACGAGCAGTACTTC
-	-	TRBV27	TRBJ1-1	CASSLFLANTEAFF	TGTGCCAGCAGTTTATTTCTAGCGAACACTGAAGCTTTCTTT
-	-	TRBV11-3	TRBJ2-2	CASSSHTGELFF	TGTGCCAGCAGCTCTCACACCGGGGAGCTGTTTTTT
-	TRBD1	TRBV7-3	TRBJ2-5	CASSWDRGETQYF	TGTGCCAGCAGCTGGGACAGGGGAGAGACCCAGTACTTC
-	-	TRBV18	TRBJ2-3	CASSPGTQTDTQYF	TGTGCCAGCTCACCTGGGACTCAAACAGATACGCAGTATTTT
-	-	TRBV20-1	TRBJ1-2	CSARFTEGYTF	TGCAGTGCTAGATTTACAGAAGGCTACACCTTC
-	TRBD1	TRBV7-2	TRBJ1-5	CASSSAGGGQPQHF	TGTGCCAGCAGCTCCGCAGGGGGTGGTCAGCCCCAGCATTTT
-	TRBD2	TRBV10-2	TRBJ2-1	CASSVDPGGMGSYNEQFF	TGCGCCAGCAGTGTGGACCCGGGAGGGATGGGATCCTACAATGAGCAGTTCTTC
once	-	TRBV5-4	TRBJ2-7	CASSLHPGEQYF	TGTGCCAGCAGCTTACATCCTGGCGAGCAGTACTTC
few	TRBD1	TRBV27	TRBJ1-5	CASSTMDRVGNQPQHF	TGTGCCAGCAGCACCATGGACAGGGTGGGCAATCAGCCCCAGCATTTT
-	-	TRBV21-1	TRBJ1-2	CAIGGGANYGYTF	TGTGCCATTGGGGGAGGGGCTAACTATGGCTACACCTTC
-	-	TRBV11-2	TRBJ2-3	CASTYSAGSEDTQYF	TGTGCCAGCACCTATAGCGCGGGGTCTGAAGATACGCAGTATTTT
-	-	TRBV30	TRBJ1-5	CAWSGGGDQPQHF	TGTGCCTGGAGTGGGGGGGGCGATCAGCCCCAGCATTTT
-	TRBD2	TRBV5-4	TRBJ2-5	CASSWYGGGSQETQYF	TGTGCCAGCAGCTGGTACGGGGGAGGGTCCCAAGAGACCCAGTACTTC
-	TRBD1	TRBV11-3	TRBJ2-1	CASSLDQGAYNEQFF	TGTGCCAGCAGCTTAGATCAGGGGGCCTACAATGAGCAGTTCTTC
-	-	TRBV7-2	TRBJ2-3	CASSLVAHRGTDTQYF	TGTGCCAGCAGCTTAGTGGCACACCGGGGCACAGATACGCAGTATTTT
few	TRBD1	TRBV5-4	TRBJ1-5	CASSLDRGNQPQHF	TGTGCCAGCAGCCTCGACAGGGGCAATCAGCCCCAGCATTTT
-	-	TRBV6-5	TRBJ2-3	CASSYGAGTDTQYF	TGTGCCAGCAGTTACGGAGCGGGCACAGATACGCAGTATTTT
-	TRBD1	TRBV19	TRBJ1-3	CASSSPTGAKRNTIYF	TGTGCCAGTAGTTCGCCGACAGGGGCAAAAAGAAACACCATATATTTT
-	TRBD2	TRBV7-2	TRBJ2-7	CASSPSGREGEQYF	TGTGCCAGCAGCCCAAGCGGGAGGGAGGGCGAGCAGTACTTC
-	-	TRBV14	TRBJ1-5	CASSQGIAGNQPQHF	TGTGCCAGCAGCCAAGGAATAGCGGGCAATCAGCCCCAGCATTTT
-	-	TRBV19	TRBJ2-7	CATRSARGPYEQYF	TGTGCCACCCGGTCGGCACGTGGGCCATACGAGCAGTACTTC